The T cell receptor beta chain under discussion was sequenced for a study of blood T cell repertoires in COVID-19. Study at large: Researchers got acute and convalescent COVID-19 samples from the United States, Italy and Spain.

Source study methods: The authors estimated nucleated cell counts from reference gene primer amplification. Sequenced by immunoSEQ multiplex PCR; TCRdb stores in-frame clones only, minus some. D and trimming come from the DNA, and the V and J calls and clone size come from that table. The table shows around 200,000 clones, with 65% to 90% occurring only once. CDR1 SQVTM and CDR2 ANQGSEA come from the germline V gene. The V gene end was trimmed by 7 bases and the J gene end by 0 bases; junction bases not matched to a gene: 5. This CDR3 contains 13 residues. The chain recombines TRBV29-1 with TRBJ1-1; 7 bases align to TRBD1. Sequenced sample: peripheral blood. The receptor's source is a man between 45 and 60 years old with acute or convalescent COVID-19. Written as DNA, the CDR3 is TGCAGCGGGGAGACAGGGATGAACACTGAAGCTTTCTTT. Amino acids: CSGETGMNTEAFF.